The 6 T cell receptor beta chains presented below share a single source sample, sequenced in a study of response to subunit inactivated influenza vaccine. One entry per CDR3 protein results from TCRdb running MiXCR on the RT-PCR reads. The table shows 450,000 to 600,000 distinct CDR3 sequences, with around 7.7% occurring only once. Sequenced here: PBMCs from blood, sampled about 23 months after vaccination. The receptors here all came from a man aged 45 to 70 who received an inactivated influenza vaccine.

This clonotype showed up just a few times. The rearrangement uses TRBV11-1 and TRBJ1-1, with no clear D. Trimming stripped 2 bases from V and 0 bases from J, with 7 bases between. The CDR3 is 14 residues long. CDR1 and CDR2 (germline): SGHAT, FQDESV (reference sequence). CDR3 sequence: CASSLTDLNTEAFF. Written as DNA, the CDR3 is TGTGCCAGCAGCTTAACCGACTTGAACACTGAAGCTTTCTTT.

The table lists this clonotype with a few counts. The chain carries TRBV15 and TRBJ2-5, with 7 nucleotides matching TRBD1. The J segment lost 2 bases and the V segment lost 3 bases, leaving 6 bases of the junction unmatched. The V gene's germline CDR1 is LNHNV and CDR2 YYDKDF (reference sequence). This CDR3 has 15 residues. The CDR3 coding sequence is TGTGCCACCAGCAGGGAACCGGGACAGCAAGAGACCCAGTACTTC. This sequence encodes CATSREPGQQETQYF.

This clonotype showed up many times. The chain couples TRBV25-1 to TRBJ2-6; D possibly uses TRBD1 or TRBD2 (6 bases each). CDR1 is MGHDK and CDR2 is SYGVNS in the germline V gene. V lost 5 bases to trimming and J lost 0 bases, with 11 bases between them. The CDR3 runs to 16 residues. The CDR3 sequence: CASSKGEASGANVLTF. The CDR3 nucleotides are TGTGCCAGCAGTAAGGGGGAGGCCTCTGGGGCCAACGTCCTGACTTTC. Combining the CDR3 with reference TRBV25-1 and TRBJ2-6 gives the whole variable domain EADIYQTPRYLVIGTGKKITLECSQTMGHDKMYWYQQDPGMELHLIHYSYGVNSTEKGDLSSESTVSRIRTEHFPLTLESARPSHTSQYLCASSKGEASGANVLTFGAGSRLTVL.

This clonotype occurred a few times. The J gene is TRBJ1-5, the V gene TRBV19; the D is unclear. CDR3 length: 14 amino acids. Trimming pared 3 bases from V and 4 bases from J, leaving 10 bases between. In germline, CDR1 is LNHDA, CDR2 SQIVND (reference sequence). CDR3 protein: CASSMGRANQPQHF. CDR3 DNA sequence: TGTGCCAGTAGTATGGGGAGGGCAAATCAGCCCCAGCATTTT.

This clonotype was picked up a small number of times. The chain employs TRBV6-2 or TRBV6-3 and TRBJ1-1; TRBD1 matches 7 bases. CDR3 size: 15 residues. Germline V gives CDR1 MNHEY, CDR2 SVGEGT. V lost 6 bases, J lost 0 bases, and 7 bases stayed unmatched. The CDR3 here is CASSQADRMNTEAFF. The DNA of the CDR3 is TGTGCCAGCAGCCAGGCGGACAGGATGAACACTGAAGCTTTCTTT.

This clonotype came up many times. This chain uses TRBV25-1 with TRBJ2-5; maybe TRBD1 (6 bases). Deletions cut 4 bases from V and 2 bases from J, with 8 bases between. This CDR3 spans 13 amino acids. CDR1 is MGHDK, CDR2 SYGVNS, per germline. CDR3 loop: CASSAQGQETQYF. In DNA, the CDR3 is TGTGCCAGCAGTGCACAGGGTCAAGAGACCCAGTACTTC.